Reported below is one T cell receptor beta chain. The antigen remains unidentified. Germline assignment: CDR1 DFQATT and CDR2 SNEGSKA (reference sequence). CDR3 size: 14 residues. Trimming at V came to 6 bases and at J to 3 bases, leaving 11 bases not matched to a gene. As handled by the study authors: Across samples, TCR counts had a median of roughly 100,000 and ranged from about 20,000 to 750,000. From the RACE reads, TCRdb called clonotypes with MiXCR, one entry per CDR3 protein. The V and J calls and clone size come from TCRdb's table, not from the authors' own analysis. This table has fewer than 300,000 distinct CDR3 sequences, more than 6.5% appearing once. This sample stems from a study of human T cells and chemical hapten exposure. Study information: Researchers reported sensitizing a roughly 2 cm by roughly 2 cm upper inner arm skin site with 2% DPC.

The time point was: pre-sensitization, week 0. Treatment reported: therapeutic diphenylcyclopropenone sensitization with weekly scalp DPC. General study points: Compared to controls, expanded TCRs made significantly more large clusters of similar CDR3s.

The TCR comes from a middle-aged woman with alopecia areata. Some clones in this sample may be carry-over from other donors' samples. Sequencing used whole blood, obtained in connection with sensitization to the hapten diphenylcyclopropenone (DPC). This rearrangement joins TRBV20-1 to TRBJ2-7; TRBD2 agrees at 7 bases. As DNA, the CDR3 is TGCAGTGCCCCTTTAGCGGGTTCCGACTACGAGCAGTACTTC. Translating gives CSAPLAGSDYEQYF.